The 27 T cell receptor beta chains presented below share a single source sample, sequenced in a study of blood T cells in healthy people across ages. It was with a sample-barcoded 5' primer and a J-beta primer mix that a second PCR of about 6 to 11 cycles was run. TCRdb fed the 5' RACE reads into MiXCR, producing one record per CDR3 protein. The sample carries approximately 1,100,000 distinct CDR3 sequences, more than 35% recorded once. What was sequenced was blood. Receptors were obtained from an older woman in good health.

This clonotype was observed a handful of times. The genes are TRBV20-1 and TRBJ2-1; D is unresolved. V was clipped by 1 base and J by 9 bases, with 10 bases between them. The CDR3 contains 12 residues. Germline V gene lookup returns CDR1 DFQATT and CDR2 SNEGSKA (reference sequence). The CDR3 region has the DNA TGCAGTGCTAGAGCACAATTCGGTGAGCAGTTCTTC. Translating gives CSARAQFGEQFF.

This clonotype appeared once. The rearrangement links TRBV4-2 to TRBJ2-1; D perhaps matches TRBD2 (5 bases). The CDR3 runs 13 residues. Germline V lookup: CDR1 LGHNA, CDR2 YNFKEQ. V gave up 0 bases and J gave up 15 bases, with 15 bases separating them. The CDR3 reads CASSQETKTSPFF. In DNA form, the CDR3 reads TGTGCCAGCAGCCAAGAGACTAAGACGAGTCCGTTCTTC.

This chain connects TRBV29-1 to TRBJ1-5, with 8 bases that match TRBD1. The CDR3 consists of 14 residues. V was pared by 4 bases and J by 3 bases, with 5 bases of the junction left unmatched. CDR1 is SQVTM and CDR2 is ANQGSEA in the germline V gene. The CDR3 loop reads CSVATGGDNQPQHF. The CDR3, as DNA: TGCAGCGTTGCAACAGGGGGAGACAATCAGCCCCAGCATTTT.

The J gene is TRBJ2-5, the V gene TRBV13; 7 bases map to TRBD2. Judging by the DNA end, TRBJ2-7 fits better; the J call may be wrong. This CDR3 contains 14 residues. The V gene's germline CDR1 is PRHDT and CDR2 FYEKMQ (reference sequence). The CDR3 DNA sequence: TGTGCCAGCAGCTTATACGCGGGAGTTGGCGAGCAGTACTTC. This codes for CASSLYAGVGEQYF.

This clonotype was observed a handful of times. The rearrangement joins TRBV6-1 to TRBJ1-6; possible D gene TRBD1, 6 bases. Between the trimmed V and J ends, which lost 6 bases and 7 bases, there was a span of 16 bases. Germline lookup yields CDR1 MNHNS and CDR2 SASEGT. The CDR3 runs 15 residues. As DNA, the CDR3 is TGTGCCAGCAGGAAGGACACAGGGTACAATTCACCCCTCCACTTT. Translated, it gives CASRKDTGYNSPLHF.

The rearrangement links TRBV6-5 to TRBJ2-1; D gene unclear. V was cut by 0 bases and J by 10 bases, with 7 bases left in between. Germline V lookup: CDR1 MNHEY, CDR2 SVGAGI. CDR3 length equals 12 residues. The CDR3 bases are TGTGCCAGCAGTTACTCGCCGACAGAGCAGTTCTTC. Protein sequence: CASSYSPTEQFF.

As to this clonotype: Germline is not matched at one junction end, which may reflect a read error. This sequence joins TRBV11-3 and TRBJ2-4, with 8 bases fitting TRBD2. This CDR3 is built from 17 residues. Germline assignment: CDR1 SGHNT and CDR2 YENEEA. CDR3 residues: CTSSLGSGIIAKNIQYF. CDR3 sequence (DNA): TGTACCAGCAGCTTAGGTAGCGGGATAATAGCCAAAAACATTCAGTACTTC.

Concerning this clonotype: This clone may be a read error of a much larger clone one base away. The DNA of the CDR3 is TGTGCCAGCAGTGAGCCAAAGGAGCAGTTCTTC. Encoded protein: CASSEPKEQFF. The rearrangement uses TRBV2 and TRBJ2-1; D is ambiguous. This CDR3 is 11 amino acids long. Trimming shortened V by 3 bases and J by 10 bases, and 7 bases separated the two germline ends. Germline CDR1 and CDR2: SNHLY and FYNNEI.

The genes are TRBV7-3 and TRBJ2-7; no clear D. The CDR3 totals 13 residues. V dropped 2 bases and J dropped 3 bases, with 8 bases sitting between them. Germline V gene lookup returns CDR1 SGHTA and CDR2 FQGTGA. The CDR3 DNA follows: TGTGCCAGCAGCTTATTGCCAGACTACGAGCAGTACTTC. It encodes CASSLLPDYEQYF.

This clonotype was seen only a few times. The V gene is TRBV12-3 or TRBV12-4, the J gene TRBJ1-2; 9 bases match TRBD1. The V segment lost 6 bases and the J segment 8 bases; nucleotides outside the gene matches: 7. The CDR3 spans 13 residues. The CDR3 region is CASSAGTGRGYTF. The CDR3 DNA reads TGTGCCAGCAGCGCCGGGACAGGGAGAGGCTACACCTTC.

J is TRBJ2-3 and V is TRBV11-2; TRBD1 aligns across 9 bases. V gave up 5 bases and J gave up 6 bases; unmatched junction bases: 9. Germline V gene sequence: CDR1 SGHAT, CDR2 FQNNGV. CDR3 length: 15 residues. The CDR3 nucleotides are TGTGCCAGCAGCCAAAACAGGGGGCGCCTGGATACGCAGTATTTT. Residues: CASSQNRGRLDTQYF. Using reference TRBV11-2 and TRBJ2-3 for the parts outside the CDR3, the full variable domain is EAGVAQSPRYKIIEKRQSVAFWCNPISGHATLYWYQQILGQGPKLLIQFQNNGVVDDSQLPKDRFSAERLKGVDSTLKIQPAKLEDSAVYLCASSQNRGRLDTQYFGPGTRLTVL.

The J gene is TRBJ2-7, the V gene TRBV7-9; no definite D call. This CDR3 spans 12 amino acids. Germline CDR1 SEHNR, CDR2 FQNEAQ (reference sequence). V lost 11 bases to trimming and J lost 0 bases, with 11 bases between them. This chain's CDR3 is CAGQVGSYEQYF. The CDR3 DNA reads TGTGCCGGGCAGGTCGGCTCCTACGAGCAGTACTTC.

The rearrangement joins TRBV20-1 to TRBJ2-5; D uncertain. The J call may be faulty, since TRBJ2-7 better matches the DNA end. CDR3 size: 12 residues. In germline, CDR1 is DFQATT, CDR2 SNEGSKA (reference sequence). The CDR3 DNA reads TGCAGTGCTAGAGCCAGGACCTACGAGCAGTACTTC. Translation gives CSARARTYEQYF.

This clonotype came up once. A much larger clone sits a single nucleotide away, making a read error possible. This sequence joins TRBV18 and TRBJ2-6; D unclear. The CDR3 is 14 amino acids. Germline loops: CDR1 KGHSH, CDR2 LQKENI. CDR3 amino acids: CVSSRISGANVLTF. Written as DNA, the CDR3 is TGTGTCAGCTCGCGCATCTCTGGGGCCAACGTCCTGACTTTC.

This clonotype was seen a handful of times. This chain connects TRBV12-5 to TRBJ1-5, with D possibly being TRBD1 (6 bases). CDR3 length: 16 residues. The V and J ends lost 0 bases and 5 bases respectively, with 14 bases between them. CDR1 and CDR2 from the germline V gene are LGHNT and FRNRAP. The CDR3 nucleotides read TGTGCTAGTGGTTTGGTGCCTGGGGCAGGGGATCAGCCCCAGCATTTT. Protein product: CASGLVPGAGDQPQHF.

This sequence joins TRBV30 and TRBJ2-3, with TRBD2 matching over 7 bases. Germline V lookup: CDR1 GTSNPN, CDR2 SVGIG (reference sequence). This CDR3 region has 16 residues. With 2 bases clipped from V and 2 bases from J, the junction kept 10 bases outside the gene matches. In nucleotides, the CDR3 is TGTGCCTGGAGTACCCTGGGTAGCGGGTTCACAGATACGCAGTATTTT. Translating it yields CAWSTLGSGFTDTQYF.

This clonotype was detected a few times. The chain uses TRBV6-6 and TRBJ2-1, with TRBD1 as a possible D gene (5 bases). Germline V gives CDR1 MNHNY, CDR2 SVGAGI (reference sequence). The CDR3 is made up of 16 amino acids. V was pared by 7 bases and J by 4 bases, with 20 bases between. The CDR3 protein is CASTSTGGPGYNEQFF. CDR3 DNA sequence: TGTGCCAGCACCTCGACGGGTGGGCCAGGGTACAATGAGCAGTTCTTC.

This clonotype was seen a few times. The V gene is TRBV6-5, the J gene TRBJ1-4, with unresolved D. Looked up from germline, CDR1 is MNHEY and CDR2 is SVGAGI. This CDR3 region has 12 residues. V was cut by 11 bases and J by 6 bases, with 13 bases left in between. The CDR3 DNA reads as TGTGCCGTAGGACGGTGGGATGAAAAACTGTTTTTT. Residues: CAVGRWDEKLFF.

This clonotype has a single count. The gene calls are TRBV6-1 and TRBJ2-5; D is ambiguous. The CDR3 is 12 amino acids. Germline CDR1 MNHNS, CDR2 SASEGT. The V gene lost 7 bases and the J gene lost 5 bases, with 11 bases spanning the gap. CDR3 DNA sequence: TGTGCCAGCACCCAGACGCTTGAGACCCAGTACTTC. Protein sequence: CASTQTLETQYF.

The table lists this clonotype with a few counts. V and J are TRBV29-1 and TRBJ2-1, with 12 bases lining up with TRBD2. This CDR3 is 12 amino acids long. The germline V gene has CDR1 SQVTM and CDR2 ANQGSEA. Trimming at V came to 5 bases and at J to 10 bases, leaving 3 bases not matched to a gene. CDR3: CSVTSGRSEQFF. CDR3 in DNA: TGCAGCGTTACTAGCGGGAGGAGCGAGCAGTTCTTC.

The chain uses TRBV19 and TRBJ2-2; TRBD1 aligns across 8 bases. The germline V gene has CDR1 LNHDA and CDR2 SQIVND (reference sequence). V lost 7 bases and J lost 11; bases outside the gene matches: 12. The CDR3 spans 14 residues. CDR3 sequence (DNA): TGTGCCAGTAATCAAGCTGGACAGGGACGAGAGCTGTTTTTT. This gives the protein CASNQAGQGRELFF.

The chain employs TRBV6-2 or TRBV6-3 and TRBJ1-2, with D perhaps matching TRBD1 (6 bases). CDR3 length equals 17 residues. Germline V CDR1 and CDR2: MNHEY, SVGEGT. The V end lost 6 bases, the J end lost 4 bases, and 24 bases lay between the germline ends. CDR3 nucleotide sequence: TGTGCCAGCAGACTACCTACTGGACAGAGCCACACCTATGGCTACACCTTC. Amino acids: CASRLPTGQSHTYGYTF.

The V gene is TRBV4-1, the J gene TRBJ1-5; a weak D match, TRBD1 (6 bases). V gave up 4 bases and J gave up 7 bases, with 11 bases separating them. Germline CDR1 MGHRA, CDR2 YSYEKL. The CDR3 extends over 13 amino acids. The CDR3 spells CASSRNREQPQHF. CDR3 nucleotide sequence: TGCGCCAGCAGCCGGAACAGGGAACAGCCCCAGCATTTT.

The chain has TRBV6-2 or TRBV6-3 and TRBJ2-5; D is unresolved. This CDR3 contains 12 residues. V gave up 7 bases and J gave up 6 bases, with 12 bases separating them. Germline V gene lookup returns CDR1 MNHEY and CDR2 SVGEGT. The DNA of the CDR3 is TGTGCCAGCACCCATACGGATAAGACCCAGTACTTC. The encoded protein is CASTHTDKTQYF.

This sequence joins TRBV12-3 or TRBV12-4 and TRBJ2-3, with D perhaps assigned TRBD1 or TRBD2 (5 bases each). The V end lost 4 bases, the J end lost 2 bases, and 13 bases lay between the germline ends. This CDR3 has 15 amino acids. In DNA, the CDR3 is TGTGCCAGCAGTTGGAGCACGGGGCTCACAGATACGCAGTATTTT. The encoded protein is CASSWSTGLTDTQYF.

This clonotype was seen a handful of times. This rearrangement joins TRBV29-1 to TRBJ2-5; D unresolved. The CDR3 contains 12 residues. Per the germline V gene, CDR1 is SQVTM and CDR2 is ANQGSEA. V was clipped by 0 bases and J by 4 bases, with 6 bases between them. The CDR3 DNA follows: TGCAGCGTTGAAGAAGGGTCAGAGACCCAGTACTTC. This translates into CSVEEGSETQYF. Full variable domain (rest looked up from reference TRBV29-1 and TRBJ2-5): SAVISQKPSRDICQRGTSLTIQCQVDSQVTMMFWYRQQPGQSLTLIATANQGSEATYESGFVIDKFPISRPNLTFSTLTVSNMSPEDSSIYLCSVEEGSETQYFGPGTRLLVL.

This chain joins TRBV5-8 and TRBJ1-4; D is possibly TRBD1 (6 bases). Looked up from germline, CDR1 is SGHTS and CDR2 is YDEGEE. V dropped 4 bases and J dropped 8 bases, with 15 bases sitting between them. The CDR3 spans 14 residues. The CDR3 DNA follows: TGTGCCAGCAGCGGGGGCCAAGGATTGGAAAAACTGTTTTTT. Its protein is CASSGGQGLEKLFF.